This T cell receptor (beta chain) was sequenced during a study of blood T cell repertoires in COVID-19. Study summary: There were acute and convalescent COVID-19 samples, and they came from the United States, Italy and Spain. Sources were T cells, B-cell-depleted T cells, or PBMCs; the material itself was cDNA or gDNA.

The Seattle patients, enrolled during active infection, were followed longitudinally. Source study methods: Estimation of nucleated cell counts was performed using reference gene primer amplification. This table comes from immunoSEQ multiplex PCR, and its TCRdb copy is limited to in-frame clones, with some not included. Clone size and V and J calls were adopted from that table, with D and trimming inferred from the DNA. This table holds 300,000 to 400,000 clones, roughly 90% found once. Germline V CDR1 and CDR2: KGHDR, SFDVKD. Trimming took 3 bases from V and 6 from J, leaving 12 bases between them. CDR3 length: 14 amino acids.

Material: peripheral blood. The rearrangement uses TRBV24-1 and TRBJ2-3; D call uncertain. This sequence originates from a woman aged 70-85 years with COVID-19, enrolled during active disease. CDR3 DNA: TGTGCCACCAGTGATGCCTTATATGCGGATACGCAGTATTTT. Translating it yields CATSDALYADTQYF.